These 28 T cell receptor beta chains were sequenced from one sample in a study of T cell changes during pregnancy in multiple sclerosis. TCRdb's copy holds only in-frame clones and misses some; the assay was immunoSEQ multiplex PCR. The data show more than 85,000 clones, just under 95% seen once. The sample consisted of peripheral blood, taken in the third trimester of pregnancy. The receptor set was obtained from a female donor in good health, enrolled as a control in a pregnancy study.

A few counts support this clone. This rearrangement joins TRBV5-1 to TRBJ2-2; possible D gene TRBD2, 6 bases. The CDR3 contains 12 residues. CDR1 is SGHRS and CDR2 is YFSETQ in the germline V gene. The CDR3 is CRGGAGAGELFF. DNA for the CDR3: TGCCGTGGCGGGGCGGGTGCCGGGGAGCTGTTTTTT.

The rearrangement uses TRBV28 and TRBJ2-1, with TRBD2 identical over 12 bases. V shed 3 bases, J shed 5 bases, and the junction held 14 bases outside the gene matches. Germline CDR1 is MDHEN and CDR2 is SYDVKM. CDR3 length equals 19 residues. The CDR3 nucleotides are TGTGCCAGCAGTTTGGTAGGACTAGCGGGAAATAGTAACGACAATGAGCAGTTCTTC. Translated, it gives CASSLVGLAGNSNDNEQFF.

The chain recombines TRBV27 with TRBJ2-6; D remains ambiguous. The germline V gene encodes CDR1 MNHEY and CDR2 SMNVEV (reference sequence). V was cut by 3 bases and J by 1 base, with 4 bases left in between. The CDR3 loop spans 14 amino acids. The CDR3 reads CASSFRSGANVLTF. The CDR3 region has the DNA TGTGCCAGCAGTTTTCGGTCTGGGGCCAACGTCCTGACTTTC.

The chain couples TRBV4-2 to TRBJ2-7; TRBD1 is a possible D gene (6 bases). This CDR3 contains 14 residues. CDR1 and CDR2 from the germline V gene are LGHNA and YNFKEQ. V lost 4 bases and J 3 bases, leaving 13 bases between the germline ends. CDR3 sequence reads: CASSLPGHLYEQYF. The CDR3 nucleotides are TGTGCCAGCAGCCTACCGGGACATCTCTACGAGCAGTACTTC.

CDR3 residues: CASRLQGEEGQYF. CDR3 nucleotides: TGTGCCAGCAGGCTACAGGGGGAGGAGGGGCAGTACTTC. V is TRBV28 and J is TRBJ2-7; 8 bases are shared with TRBD1. Per the germline V gene, CDR1 is MDHEN and CDR2 is SYDVKM. This CDR3 has 13 amino acids. The V and J ends lost 6 bases and 9 bases, in that order; junction bases with no gene match: 10.

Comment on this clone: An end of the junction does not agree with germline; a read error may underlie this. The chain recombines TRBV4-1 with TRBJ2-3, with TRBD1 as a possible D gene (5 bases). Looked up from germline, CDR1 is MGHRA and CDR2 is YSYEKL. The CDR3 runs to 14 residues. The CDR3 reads CASSQATSTARVPF. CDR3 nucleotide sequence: TGCGCCAGCAGCCAAGCTACCTCGACAGCCCGGGTCCCTTTT.

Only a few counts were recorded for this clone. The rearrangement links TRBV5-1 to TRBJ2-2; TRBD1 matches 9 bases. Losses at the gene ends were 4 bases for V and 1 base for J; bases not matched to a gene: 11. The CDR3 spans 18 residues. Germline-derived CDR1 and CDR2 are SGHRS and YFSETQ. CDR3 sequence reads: CASSPFPPGQGNTGELFF. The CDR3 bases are TGCGCCAGCAGCCCATTCCCACCGGGACAGGGGAACACCGGGGAGCTGTTTTTT.

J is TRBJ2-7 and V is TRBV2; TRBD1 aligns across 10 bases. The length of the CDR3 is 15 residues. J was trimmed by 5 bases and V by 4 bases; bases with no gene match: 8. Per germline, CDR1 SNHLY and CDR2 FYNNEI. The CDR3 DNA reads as TGTGCCAGCAGTGCCTTGGGACAGGGGTTGGACGAGCAGTACTTC. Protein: CASSALGQGLDEQYF.

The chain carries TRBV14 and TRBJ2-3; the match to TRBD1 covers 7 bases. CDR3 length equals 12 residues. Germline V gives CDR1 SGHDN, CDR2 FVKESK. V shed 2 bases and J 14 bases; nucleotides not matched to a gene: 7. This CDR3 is CASSQPRDSWYF. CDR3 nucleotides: TGTGCCAGCAGCCAACCCCGGGACAGTTGGTATTTT.

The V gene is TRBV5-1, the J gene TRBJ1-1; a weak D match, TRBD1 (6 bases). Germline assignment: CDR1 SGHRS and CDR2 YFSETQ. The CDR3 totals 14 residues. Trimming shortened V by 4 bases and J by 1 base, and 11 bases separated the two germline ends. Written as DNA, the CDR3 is TGCGCCAGCAGCCCCTGGACAGAGAACACTGAAGCTTTCTTT. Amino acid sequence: CASSPWTENTEAFF.

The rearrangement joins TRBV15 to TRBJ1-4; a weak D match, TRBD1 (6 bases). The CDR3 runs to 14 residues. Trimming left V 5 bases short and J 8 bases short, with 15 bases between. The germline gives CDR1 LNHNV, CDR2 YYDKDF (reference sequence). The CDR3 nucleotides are TGTGCCACCAGCGGGCGAGGGGGGGCGGAAAAACTGTTTTTT. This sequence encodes CATSGRGGAEKLFF.

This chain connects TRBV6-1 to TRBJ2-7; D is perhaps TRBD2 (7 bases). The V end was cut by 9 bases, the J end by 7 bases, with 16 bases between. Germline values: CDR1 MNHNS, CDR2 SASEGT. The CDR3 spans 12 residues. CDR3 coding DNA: TGTGCCAGTCATTATGGGAGGGGGGAGCAGTACTTC. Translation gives CASHYGRGEQYF.

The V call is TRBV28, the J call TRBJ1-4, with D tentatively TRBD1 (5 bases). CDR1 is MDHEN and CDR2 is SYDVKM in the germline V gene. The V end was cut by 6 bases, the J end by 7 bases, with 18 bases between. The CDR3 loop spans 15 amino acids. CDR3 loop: CASRPLGGKGEKLFF. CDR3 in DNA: TGTGCCAGCAGGCCCCTGGGGGGAAAGGGTGAAAAACTGTTTTTT.

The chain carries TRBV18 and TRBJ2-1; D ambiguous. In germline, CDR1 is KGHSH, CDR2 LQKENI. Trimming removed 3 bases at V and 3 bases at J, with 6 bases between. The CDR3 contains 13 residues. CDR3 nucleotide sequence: TGTGCCAGCTCACCGGCCATCTACAATGAGCAGTTCTTC. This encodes CASSPAIYNEQFF.

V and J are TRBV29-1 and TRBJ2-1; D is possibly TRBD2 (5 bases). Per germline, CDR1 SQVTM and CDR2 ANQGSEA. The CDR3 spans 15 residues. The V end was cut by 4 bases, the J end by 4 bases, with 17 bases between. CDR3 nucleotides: TGCAGCGTTGTTTCGGGTCAGCGGCATTACAATGAGCAGTTCTTC. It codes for CSVVSGQRHYNEQFF.

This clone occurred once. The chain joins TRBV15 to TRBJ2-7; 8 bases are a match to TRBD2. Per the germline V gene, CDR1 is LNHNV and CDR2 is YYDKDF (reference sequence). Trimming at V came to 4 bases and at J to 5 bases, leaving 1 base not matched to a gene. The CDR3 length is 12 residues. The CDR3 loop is CATSTGGNEQYF. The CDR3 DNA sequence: TGTGCCACCAGCACGGGGGGGAACGAGCAGTACTTC.

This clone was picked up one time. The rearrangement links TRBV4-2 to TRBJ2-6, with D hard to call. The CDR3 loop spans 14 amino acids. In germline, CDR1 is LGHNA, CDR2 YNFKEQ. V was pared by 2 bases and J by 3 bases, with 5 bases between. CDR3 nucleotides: TGTGCCAGCAGCCAACTTTTTGGGGCCAACGTCCTGACTTTC. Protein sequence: CASSQLFGANVLTF.

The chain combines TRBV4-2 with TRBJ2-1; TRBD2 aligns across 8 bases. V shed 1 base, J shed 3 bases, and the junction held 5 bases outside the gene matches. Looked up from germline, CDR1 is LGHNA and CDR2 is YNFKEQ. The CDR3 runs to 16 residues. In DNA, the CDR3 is TGTGCCAGCAGCCAAGGAGCGCTAGCGGGCTACAATGAGCAGTTCTTC. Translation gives CASSQGALAGYNEQFF.

In DNA, the CDR3 is TGTGCCAGCAGTTATGGGGGGGAAATCTACGAGCAGTACTTC. Its protein product is CASSYGGEIYEQYF. V gene TRBV6-7 combines with J gene TRBJ2-7, with TRBD2 identical over 7 bases. TRBV6-7 has ORF status, its function being uncertain. The CDR3 consists of 14 residues. J was trimmed by 3 bases and V by 3 bases; bases with no gene match: 5.

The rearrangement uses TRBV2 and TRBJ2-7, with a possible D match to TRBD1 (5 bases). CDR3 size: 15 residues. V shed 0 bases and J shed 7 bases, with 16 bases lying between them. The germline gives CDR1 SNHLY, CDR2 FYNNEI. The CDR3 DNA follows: TGTGCCAGCAGTGAAGCAGGGGCTCTCCCAGGGGAGCAGTACTTC. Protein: CASSEAGALPGEQYF.

CDR3 nucleotides: TGTGCCAGCAGGAACGGGGGACAGCAGTTCTTC. Translation: CASRNGGQQFF. The V and J genes are TRBV2 and TRBJ2-1, with D perhaps TRBD2 (6 bases). This CDR3 is built from 11 residues. CDR1 is SNHLY and CDR2 is FYNNEI in the germline V gene. With 6 bases removed from V and 11 bases from J, the gap between germline ends came to 11 bases.

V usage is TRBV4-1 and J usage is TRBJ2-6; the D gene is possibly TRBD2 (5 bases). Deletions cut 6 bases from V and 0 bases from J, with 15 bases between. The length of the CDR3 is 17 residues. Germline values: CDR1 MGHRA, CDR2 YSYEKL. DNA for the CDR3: TGCGCCAGCAGTCTCAGCGGAGAAGGCTCTGGGGCCAACGTCCTGACTTTC. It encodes CASSLSGEGSGANVLTF.

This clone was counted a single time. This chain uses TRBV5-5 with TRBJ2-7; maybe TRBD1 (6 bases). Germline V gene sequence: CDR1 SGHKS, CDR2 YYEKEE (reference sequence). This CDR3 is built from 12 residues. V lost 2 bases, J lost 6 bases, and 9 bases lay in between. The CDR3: CASSLQGLEQYF. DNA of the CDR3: TGTGCCAGCAGCTTACAGGGCCTCGAGCAGTACTTC.

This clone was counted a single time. The CDR3 region is CASSLGLAGDEQFF. As DNA, the CDR3 is TGTGCCAGCAGCTTAGGCCTAGCGGGAGATGAGCAGTTCTTC. The rearrangement links TRBV5-6 to TRBJ2-1, with 10 bases identical to TRBD2. The germline V gene encodes CDR1 SGHDT and CDR2 YYEEEE. This CDR3 contains 14 residues. The junction had 4 bases not matched to a gene; V was cut back by 2 bases and J by 8 bases.

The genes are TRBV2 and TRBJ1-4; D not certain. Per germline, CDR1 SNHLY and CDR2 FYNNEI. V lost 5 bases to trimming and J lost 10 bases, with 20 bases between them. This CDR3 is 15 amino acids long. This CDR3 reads CASSPEEAIPGKLFF. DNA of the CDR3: TGTGCCAGCAGTCCCGAAGAGGCGATTCCCGGAAAACTGTTTTTT.

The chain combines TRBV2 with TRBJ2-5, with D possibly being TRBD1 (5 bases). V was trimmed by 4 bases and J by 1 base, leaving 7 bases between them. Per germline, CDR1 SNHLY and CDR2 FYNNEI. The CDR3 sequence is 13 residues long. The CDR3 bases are TGTGCCAGCAGTGCAGGGCTCCAAGAGACCCAGTACTTC. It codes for CASSAGLQETQYF.

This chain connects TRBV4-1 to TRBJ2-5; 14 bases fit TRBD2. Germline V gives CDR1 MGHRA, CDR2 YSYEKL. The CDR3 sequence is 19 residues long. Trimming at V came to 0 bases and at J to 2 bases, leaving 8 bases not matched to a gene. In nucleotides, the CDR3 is TGCGCCAGCAGCCAAGAAGCGACTAGCGGGGGGGGGTGGCAAGAGACCCAGTACTTC. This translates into CASSQEATSGGGWQETQYF.

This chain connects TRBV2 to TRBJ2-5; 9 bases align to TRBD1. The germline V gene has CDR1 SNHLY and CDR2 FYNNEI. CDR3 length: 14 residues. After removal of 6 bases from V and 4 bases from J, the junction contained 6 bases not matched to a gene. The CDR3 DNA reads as TGTGCCAGCAGGACAGGGGGAACGGGAGAGACCCAGTACTTC. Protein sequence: CASRTGGTGETQYF.